These 28 T cell receptor beta chains share one sample of origin, sequenced in a study of CD8+ T cells in alopecia areata. RNA, once extracted, was reverse transcribed into cDNA for use as the sequencing template. Profiling relied on immunoSEQ multiplex PCR, and the TCRdb table lists in-frame clones only, not all of them. The data contain about 91,000 clones, around two fifths of them singletons. Sample: CD4+ T cells sorted from blood. These receptors originate from a human donor with alopecia areata.

In its sample, this clone was seen a few times. This chain links TRBV29-1 with TRBJ2-2; D unclear. Germline lookup yields CDR1 SQVTM and CDR2 ANQGSEA. The CDR3 totals 15 residues. V was cut by 4 bases and J by 0 bases, with 12 bases left in between. The CDR3 is CSVGSVASNTGELFF. CDR3 coding DNA: TGCAGCGTTGGCTCGGTAGCATCGAACACCGGGGAGCTGTTTTTT.

The rearrangement uses TRBV20-1 and TRBJ2-7; no reliable D call. This CDR3 contains 11 residues. In germline, CDR1 is DFQATT, CDR2 SNEGSKA (reference sequence). V was pared by 3 bases and J by 2 bases, with 5 bases between. In DNA, the CDR3 is TGCAGTGCTAGGACCACCTACGAGCAGTACTTC. Translating gives CSARTTYEQYF.

This clone occurred once. CDR3 sequence (DNA): TGTGCCAGCAGTTACTCGTGGGGGTCCTACGAGCAGTACTTC. Translation: CASSYSWGSYEQYF. The chain employs TRBV6-6 and TRBJ2-7; D assignment may be TRBD1 or TRBD2 (5 bases each). The V gene lost 0 bases and the J gene lost 1 base, with 7 bases spanning the gap. CDR1 is MNHNY, CDR2 SVGAGI, per germline (reference sequence). The CDR3 is made up of 14 amino acids.

The chain links TRBV10-3 to TRBJ2-7; the D is unclear. The germline V gene encodes CDR1 ENHRY and CDR2 SYGVKD. V was clipped by 3 bases and J by 0 bases, with 6 bases between them. The CDR3 sequence is 13 residues long. The CDR3 sequence: CAISDRSSYEQYF. CDR3 coding DNA: TGTGCCATCAGTGACAGAAGCTCCTACGAGCAGTACTTC.

The V call is TRBV28, the J call TRBJ1-5, with D unclear. CDR1 and CDR2 from the germline V gene are MDHEN and SYDVKM. The CDR3 contains 11 residues. V shed 10 bases and J shed 4 bases, with 8 bases lying between them. In nucleotides, the CDR3 is TGTGCCATGTCAAGGAATCAGCCCCAGCATTTT. Its translation: CAMSRNQPQHF.

The J gene is TRBJ1-2, the V gene TRBV2; tentatively, D is TRBD1 (5 bases). Trimming pared 4 bases from V and 4 bases from J, leaving 10 bases between. The germline V gene has CDR1 SNHLY and CDR2 FYNNEI. CDR3 length: 13 residues. The CDR3 region has the DNA TGTGCCAGCAGTGCCCAGGGTAGCTATGGCTACACCTTC. This encodes CASSAQGSYGYTF. Complete variable domain (other parts from reference TRBV2 and TRBJ1-2): EPEVTQTPSHQVTQMGQEVILRCVPISNHLYFYWYRQILGQKVEFLVSFYNNEISEKSEIFDDQFSVERPDGSNFTLKIRSTKLEDSAMYFCASSAQGSYGYTFGSGTRLTVV.

This chain uses TRBV5-1 with TRBJ2-5; 10 bases are a match to TRBD1. V lost 4 bases and J lost 5; bases outside the gene matches: 17. The CDR3 is 18 amino acids. Germline lookup yields CDR1 SGHRS and CDR2 YFSETQ. CDR3 DNA sequence: TGCGCCAGCAGCAATACCGGGACAGGGGTTGGTGATCTGGAGACCCAGTACTTC. This translates into CASSNTGTGVGDLETQYF.

The chain couples TRBV5-1 to TRBJ2-1; 9 bases fit TRBD2. V shed 3 bases and J 3 bases; nucleotides not matched to a gene: 4. CDR3 length: 15 amino acids. Germline CDR1 is SGHRS and CDR2 is YFSETQ. CDR3 DNA: TGCGCCAGCAGCTCGGGACTAGCAGGCTACAATGAGCAGTTCTTC. Protein: CASSSGLAGYNEQFF.

As DNA, the CDR3 is TGTGCCAGCAGTTACAGCGGGGGCTATAACCCAGATACGCAGTATTTT. It specifies CASSYSGGYNPDTQYF. V and J are TRBV6-6 and TRBJ2-3; TRBD2 matches 8 bases. V lost 2 bases to trimming and J lost 4 bases; unmatched junction nucleotides: 8. The CDR3 is made up of 16 amino acids. Germline assignment: CDR1 MNHNY and CDR2 SVGAGI (reference sequence).

This clone has just a few counts. The chain uses TRBV5-5 and TRBJ2-5, with 9 bases that match TRBD2. The CDR3 consists of 15 residues. Trimming took 3 bases from V and 2 from J; bases not matched to a gene: 5. Germline V lookup: CDR1 SGHKS, CDR2 YYEKEE (reference sequence). CDR3 DNA: TGTGCCAGCAGCTCTGCTAGCGGGGTACAAGAGACCCAGTACTTC. Its protein is CASSSASGVQETQYF. The full variable domain, completed using reference TRBV5-5 and TRBJ2-5, is DAGVTQSPTHLIKTRGQQVTLRCSPISGHKSVSWYQQVLGQGPQFIFQYYEKEERGRGNFPDRFSARQFPNYSSELNVNALLLGDSALYLCASSSASGVQETQYFGPGTRLLVL.

V gene TRBV11-2 combines with J gene TRBJ2-3; D gene ambiguous. Trimming pared 5 bases from V and 4 bases from J, leaving 4 bases between. This CDR3 is 11 amino acids long. Germline-derived CDR1 and CDR2 are SGHAT and FQNNGV. In DNA form, the CDR3 reads TGTGCCAGCAGCGTTGCAGATACGCAGTATTTT. Its translation: CASSVADTQYF.

This clone was observed a few times. The chain links TRBV29-1 to TRBJ2-6; D is tentatively TRBD1 or TRBD2 (5 bases each). CDR3 length: 17 amino acids. In germline, CDR1 is SQVTM, CDR2 ANQGSEA. The ends were cut back, 1 base at V and 0 bases at J, with 13 bases in the middle. The CDR3 nucleotides are TGCAGCGTTGAAGCAAGGGGACGGAACTCTGGGGCCAACGTCCTGACTTTC. This gives the protein CSVEARGRNSGANVLTF. Combining the CDR3 with reference TRBV29-1 and TRBJ2-6 gives the whole variable domain SAVISQKPSRDICQRGTSLTIQCQVDSQVTMMFWYRQQPGQSLTLIATANQGSEATYESGFVIDKFPISRPNLTFSTLTVSNMSPEDSSIYLCSVEARGRNSGANVLTFGAGSRLTVL.

V usage is TRBV29-1 and J usage is TRBJ2-3; D unresolved. Germline CDR1 and CDR2: SQVTM and ANQGSEA. The V end lost 7 bases, the J end lost 1 base, and 12 bases lay between the germline ends. The CDR3 sequence is 13 residues long. CDR3 amino acids: CSAQIEGTDTQYF. The CDR3 DNA reads TGCAGCGCCCAGATAGAGGGCACAGATACGCAGTATTTT.

A few counts support this clone. The rearrangement joins TRBV29-1 to TRBJ2-3, with TRBD1 matching 11 bases. The CDR3 is made up of 11 amino acids. Germline lookup yields CDR1 SQVTM and CDR2 ANQGSEA. The V and J ends lost 6 bases and 10 bases, in that order; junction bases with no gene match: 3. The CDR3 is CSVRDRGAQYF. Here the CDR3 DNA reads TGCAGCGTCCGGGACAGGGGGGCGCAGTATTTT.

This clone was seen a single time. The chain links TRBV28 to TRBJ2-5; D unresolved. The germline gives CDR1 MDHEN, CDR2 SYDVKM. V dropped 3 bases and J dropped 5 bases, with 7 bases sitting between them. The CDR3 extends over 12 amino acids. The CDR3 DNA reads as TGTGCCAGCAGTTTGGACCTCGAGACCCAGTACTTC. Its translation is CASSLDLETQYF.

The chain recombines TRBV29-1 with TRBJ2-7; a possible D gene is TRBD1 (5 bases). Germline loops: CDR1 SQVTM, CDR2 ANQGSEA. Trimming removed 7 bases at V and 0 bases at J, with 10 bases between. The CDR3 length is 12 residues. The CDR3 DNA reads TGCAGCGCCACCGACAGCTCCTACGAGCAGTACTTC. Protein product: CSATDSSYEQYF.

The chain uses TRBV6-5 and TRBJ1-5; 7 bases agree with TRBD1. This CDR3 is 14 amino acids long. Germline CDR1 and CDR2: MNHEY and SVGAGI. After removal of 6 bases from V and 6 bases from J, the junction contained 8 bases not matched to a gene. CDR3 sequence reads: CASSKLQGRQPQHF. The CDR3 region has the DNA TGTGCCAGCAGCAAACTACAGGGGCGTCAGCCCCAGCATTTT.

The V gene is TRBV14, the J gene TRBJ2-1; perhaps TRBD1 as D (5 bases). Germline CDR1 reads SGHDN; CDR2 reads FVKESK. The CDR3 has 15 amino acids. V lost 7 bases and J lost 9, with 22 bases in between. In DNA form, the CDR3 reads TGTGCCAGCACCCAGGGCACTCCGAGATTGGGTGAGCAGTTCTTC. Translation: CASTQGTPRLGEQFF.

This clone has only a few counts. The V call is TRBV19, the J call TRBJ1-1; D may be TRBD1 (5 bases). Germline CDR1 LNHDA, CDR2 SQIVND (reference sequence). Deletions cut 5 bases from V and 5 bases from J, with 24 bases between. This CDR3 has 17 residues. CDR3 sequence (DNA): TGTGCCAGTAGTTATACAGGTGAACGGGTATGGGAGACTGAAGCTTTCTTT. Translating gives CASSYTGERVWETEAFF.

The CDR3 DNA reads TGTGCCAGCAGCCTGGACAGGTACGAGCAGTACTTC. Translated, it gives CASSLDRYEQYF. V gene TRBV28 combines with J gene TRBJ2-7; TRBD1 matches 7 bases. Germline lookup yields CDR1 MDHEN and CDR2 SYDVKM. The CDR3 runs 12 residues. Trimming at V came to 6 bases and at J to 4 bases, leaving 3 bases not matched to a gene. The complete variable domain, with remaining parts taken from reference TRBV28 and TRBJ2-7, reads DVKVTQSSRYLVKRTGEKVFLECVQDMDHENMFWYRQDPGLGLRLIYFSYDVKMKEKGDIPEGYSVSREKKERFSLILESASTNQTSMYLCASSLDRYEQYFGPGTRLTVT.

The chain combines TRBV7-9 with TRBJ1-2; the match to TRBD1 covers 8 bases. This CDR3 region has 14 residues. CDR1 is SEHNR, CDR2 FQNEAQ, per germline (reference sequence). V shed 5 bases and J 3 bases; nucleotides not matched to a gene: 5. The CDR3 spells CASSLDRDYYGYTF. CDR3 nucleotides: TGTGCCAGCAGCCTGGACAGGGACTACTATGGCTACACCTTC.

The chain uses TRBV27 and TRBJ2-5; D not resolved. V was pared by 6 bases and J by 7 bases, with 6 bases between. CDR3 length equals 10 residues. Germline loops: CDR1 MNHEY, CDR2 SMNVEV (reference sequence). CDR3 nucleotides: TGTGCCAGCAGGGAATGGACCCAGTACTTC. It codes for CASREWTQYF.

The V gene is TRBV5-6, the J gene TRBJ2-2, with 7 nucleotides matching TRBD2. The CDR3 has 17 amino acids. From germline, CDR1 is SGHDT and CDR2 YYEEEE. V was pared by 4 bases and J by 2 bases, with 11 bases of the junction left unmatched. The chain's CDR3 is CASSRLWLAVNTGELFF. CDR3 bases: TGTGCCAGCAGCCGCCTTTGGCTAGCGGTTAACACCGGGGAGCTGTTTTTT.

The chain employs TRBV6-6 and TRBJ2-5, with 7 positions matching TRBD1. Germline V lookup: CDR1 MNHNY, CDR2 SVGAGI (reference sequence). V trimming: 8 bases; J trimming: 5 bases; junction bases outside the gene matches: 5. The CDR3 consists of 12 residues. CDR3 in amino acids: CASRRGLETQYF. Written as DNA, the CDR3 is TGTGCCAGCCGCAGGGGGTTGGAGACCCAGTACTTC.

The V call is TRBV5-6, the J call TRBJ1-1; the match to TRBD1 covers 7 bases. Germline CDR1 and CDR2: SGHDT and YYEEEE. Trimming took 5 bases from V and 10 from J; bases not matched to a gene: 17. The CDR3 is 15 amino acids. The DNA for the CDR3 is TGTGCCAGCAGTAGCAGGGACAGCGCTGGGGTCCGAGCTTTCTTT. It translates to CASSSRDSAGVRAFF.

In its sample, this clone was seen a few times. Other DNA sequences in this specimen translate into the identical CDR3. This chain connects TRBV5-1 to TRBJ2-3, with D unresolved. This CDR3 contains 13 residues. V shed 2 bases and J shed 3 bases, with 7 bases lying between them. CDR1 and CDR2 (germline): SGHRS, YFSETQ. The CDR3: CASSLDGTDTQYF. For the CDR3, the DNA is TGCGCCAGCAGCTTAGACGGGACAGATACGCAGTATTTT. The whole variable domain, remainder taken from reference TRBV5-1 and TRBJ2-3, is KAGVTQTPRYLIKTRGQQVTLSCSPISGHRSVSWYQQTPGQGLQFLFEYFSETQRNKGNFPGRFSGRQFSNSRSEMNVSTLELGDSALYLCASSLDGTDTQYFGPGTRLTVL.

The V and J genes are TRBV7-2 and TRBJ2-6; D remains unclear. Germline-derived CDR1 and CDR2 are SGHTA and FQGNSA. The V and J ends lost 1 base and 0 bases respectively, with 7 bases between them. CDR3 length: 16 amino acids. The CDR3 nucleotides are TGTGCCAGCAGCTTAGGGCCCCCCTCTGGGGCCAACGTCCTGACTTTC. It codes for CASSLGPPSGANVLTF.

J is TRBJ2-7 and V is TRBV29-1, with TRBD1 matching 10 bases. With V trimmed by 6 bases and J by 1 base, 9 bases remained unmatched. Germline CDR1 SQVTM, CDR2 ANQGSEA. The CDR3 extends over 15 amino acids. Here the CDR3 reads CSVQKGQGWSYEQYF. For the CDR3, the DNA is TGCAGCGTACAAAAGGGACAGGGGTGGTCCTACGAGCAGTACTTC.